These 5 T cell receptor beta chains were sequenced from one sample in a study of T cells expressing NK-cell markers. TCRdb re-analyzed the 5' RACE reads; it lists each CDR3 protein once, without DNA. There are some 340,000 distinct CDR3 sequences in the sample, with roughly 5.2% held by the top ten. Input material: blood T cells: a sorted CD56 or NKG2C T cell subset, CD4+ or CD8+ T cells, or bulk PBMC T cells (not recorded which). The receptors here all came from a man aged 18-69 years in good health.

This CDR3 reads CASSVETGWIQYF. The rearrangement uses TRBV9 and TRBJ2-4; as DNA is missing, the TRBD1 call by TCRdb cannot be tested. Germline CDR1 SGDLS, CDR2 YYNGEE. The CDR3 extends over 13 amino acids.

The rearrangement uses TRBV30 and TRBJ2-3; with no DNA, the TCRdb D assignment of TRBD1 cannot be verified. Germline V gives CDR1 GTSNPN, CDR2 SVGIG (reference sequence). The CDR3 spans 13 residues. The CDR3 sequence is CAWAYPGADTQYF.

The chain links TRBV5-5 to TRBJ2-1; TCRdb's assignment of TRBD2 cannot be checked, as there is no DNA. CDR3 length: 14 residues. Germline CDR1 is SGHKS and CDR2 is YYEKEE (reference sequence). The CDR3: CASSFRTSFNEQFF. The full variable domain, rest sourced from reference TRBV5-5 and TRBJ2-1, is DAGVTQSPTHLIKTRGQQVTLRCSPISGHKSVSWYQQVLGQGPQFIFQYYEKEERGRGNFPDRFSARQFPNYSSELNVNALLLGDSALYLCASSFRTSFNEQFFGPGTRLTVL.

The chain combines TRBV5-1 with TRBJ2-7. CDR1 and CDR2 from the germline V gene are SGHRS and YFSETQ. CDR3 length: 14 residues. The CDR3 sequence: CASSVQVGGRRQYF. Drawing the rest from reference TRBV5-1 and TRBJ2-7, the complete variable domain is KAGVTQTPRYLIKTRGQQVTLSCSPISGHRSVSWYQQTPGQGLQFLFEYFSETQRNKGNFPGRFSGRQFSNSRSEMNVSTLELGDSALYLCASSVQVGGRRQYFGPGTRLTVT.

This rearrangement joins TRBV4-1 to TRBJ2-1; TCRdb proposes TRBD2, but this gene call is untestable without DNA. In germline, CDR1 is MGHRA, CDR2 YSYEKL. There are 16 residues in the CDR3. This CDR3 reads CASSQEGLALIGEQFF.